This T cell receptor beta chain stems from a study of read filtering for tumor transcriptome and immune sequencing. This library used roughly 400 ng RNA and molecular barcoded adaptors spanning alpha/delta and beta/gamma chains. TCRdb itself ran the reads through MiXCR, one entry per CDR3 protein. This repertoire shows more than 55,000 distinct CDR3 sequences, around a fifth found once; its top ten account for about 18%. Germline lookup yields CDR1 MNHEY and CDR2 SVGAGI. The junction had 16 bases not matched to a gene; V was cut back by 7 bases and J by 7 bases. The CDR3 covers 15 residues. The chain has TRBV6-5 and TRBJ2-7; 7 bases are a match to TRBD1. Specimen: a population of CD138-negative cells sorted from bone marrow. This receptor was taken from a donor over 35 with multiple myeloma. CDR3 coding DNA: TGTGCCAGCAAACGGGACAGCAGGCCCTCTCGGGAGCAGTACTTC. Amino acid sequence: CASKRDSRPSREQYF.